The next 12 T cell receptor beta chains were all read from a single sample in a study of T cell responses to AZD1222 COVID-19 vaccine. Method: immunoSEQ multiplex PCR; TCRdb's copy keeps in-frame clones and lacks some. The sample lists 75,000 to 85,000 clones, around 80% occurring once. Sequences were derived from peripheral blood, sampled 28 days after the second dose of the MenACWY control vaccine. The receptors stem from an adult who received the MenACWY meningococcal vaccine as a control.

This clone was seen only once. The chain has TRBV19 and TRBJ1-2, with TRBD1 matching over 9 bases. This CDR3 spans 15 amino acids. Germline CDR1 is LNHDA and CDR2 is SQIVND (reference sequence). V lost 5 bases to trimming and J lost 7 bases; unmatched junction nucleotides: 11. The CDR3 region is CASSRGQGSFSGYTF. The CDR3 coding sequence is TGTGCCAGTAGTCGGGGACAGGGATCATTTAGTGGCTACACCTTC.

V is TRBV18 and J is TRBJ2-3, with no clear D. The CDR3 consists of 13 residues. V lost 5 bases and J 2 bases, leaving 8 bases between the germline ends. Germline V lookup: CDR1 KGHSH, CDR2 LQKENI. CDR3 DNA: TGTGCCAGCTCAAAGGCTTTCACAGATACGCAGTATTTT. Protein product: CASSKAFTDTQYF. The full variable domain, its missing parts supplied by reference TRBV18 and TRBJ2-3, is NAGVMQNPRHLVRRRGQEARLRCSPMKGHSHVYWYRQLPEEGLKFMVYLQKENIIDESGMPKERFSAEFPKEGPSILRIQQVVRGDSAAYFCASSKAFTDTQYFGPGTRLTVL.

This clone was observed once. The V call is TRBV6-5, the J call TRBJ2-3, with TRBD1 matching over 8 bases. The CDR3 loop spans 14 amino acids. The V gene's germline CDR1 is MNHEY and CDR2 SVGAGI. With V trimmed by 6 bases and J by 0 bases, 2 bases remained unmatched. The CDR3 reads CASRRTGSTDTQYF. The CDR3 nucleotides are TGTGCCAGCAGAAGGACAGGGAGCACAGATACGCAGTATTTT.

This clone was detected only a few times. The rearrangement links TRBV18 to TRBJ2-7; 9 bases are shared with TRBD1. Germline V gives CDR1 KGHSH, CDR2 LQKENI. With V trimmed by 4 bases and J by 6 bases, 10 bases remained unmatched. The CDR3 runs to 15 residues. The CDR3 loop reads CASSQAPGQGSEQYF. CDR3 in DNA: TGTGCCAGCTCACAGGCACCGGGACAGGGTAGCGAGCAGTACTTC. Full variable domain (remainder filled in from reference TRBV18 and TRBJ2-7): NAGVMQNPRHLVRRRGQEARLRCSPMKGHSHVYWYRQLPEEGLKFMVYLQKENIIDESGMPKERFSAEFPKEGPSILRIQQVVRGDSAAYFCASSQAPGQGSEQYFGPGTRLTVT.

The chain is built from TRBV9 and TRBJ2-2, with TRBD2 matching over 7 bases. Germline lookup yields CDR1 SGDLS and CDR2 YYNGEE. The CDR3 length is 15 residues. J lost 3 bases, V lost 0 bases, and 2 bases had no gene match. CDR3 in amino acids: CASSVVAGDTGELFF. CDR3 in DNA: TGTGCCAGCAGCGTAGTGGCGGGGGACACCGGGGAGCTGTTTTTT.

The rearrangement links TRBV7-6 to TRBJ2-5; 9 bases align to TRBD1. The CDR3 is 16 residues long. Looked up from germline, CDR1 is SGHVS and CDR2 is FNYEAQ. V was clipped by 5 bases and J by 2 bases; unmatched bases: 9. CDR3 sequence reads: CASSPRPGQGQETQYF. CDR3 in DNA: TGTGCCAGCAGCCCGAGGCCCGGACAGGGGCAAGAGACCCAGTACTTC.

The V gene is TRBV6-1, the J gene TRBJ1-1; D uncertain. The germline gives CDR1 MNHNS, CDR2 SASEGT. Trimming removed 1 base from V and 2 bases from J, with 14 bases in between. The CDR3 is 16 amino acids. In DNA, the CDR3 is TGTGCCAGCAGTGAAGGGCCGGGGAGGGCTAACACTGAAGCTTTCTTT. Protein: CASSEGPGRANTEAFF.

The chain recombines TRBV6-5 with TRBJ2-5; 9 bases match TRBD2. CDR1 MNHEY and CDR2 SVGAGI come from the germline V gene. With 8 bases clipped from V and 5 bases from J, the junction kept 9 bases outside the gene matches. This CDR3 has 14 amino acids. The CDR3 DNA is TGTGCCAGCTGGACTCGGACTAGCGCGGAGACCCAGTACTTC. It translates to CASWTRTSAETQYF.

The gene calls are TRBV27 and TRBJ2-3; maybe TRBD2 (7 bases). Germline loops: CDR1 MNHEY, CDR2 SMNVEV (reference sequence). V lost 3 bases and J 4 bases, leaving 14 bases between the germline ends. The length of the CDR3 is 15 residues. The CDR3 DNA sequence: TGTGCCAGCAGTTTGGGAGGGGGTTACTCAGATACGCAGTATTTT. Translation: CASSLGGGYSDTQYF.

This clone was seen only once. The chain couples TRBV7-2 to TRBJ1-2; 8 nucleotides agree with TRBD1. Trimming took 5 bases from V and 4 from J; bases not matched to a gene: 9. The CDR3 is 15 residues long. CDR1 SGHTA and CDR2 FQGNSA come from the germline V gene. The CDR3 is CASSADQGAFYGYTF. CDR3 nucleotides: TGTGCCAGCAGCGCCGACCAGGGGGCCTTCTATGGCTACACCTTC.

The chain employs TRBV25-1 and TRBJ1-4; D possibly corresponds to TRBD1 (5 bases). V dropped 6 bases and J dropped 5 bases, with 10 bases sitting between them. The CDR3 runs 13 residues. Germline CDR1 MGHDK, CDR2 SYGVNS. The CDR3 DNA reads as TGTGCCAGCAGGGAGGGGTCAAATGAAAAACTGTTTTTT. It is translated as CASREGSNEKLFF.

The chain combines TRBV30 with TRBJ1-2; D ambiguous. V was clipped by 0 bases and J by 3 bases, with 20 bases between them. The CDR3 consists of 17 residues. Germline V gives CDR1 GTSNPN, CDR2 SVGIG (reference sequence). DNA of the CDR3: TGTGCCTGGAGTGTACGGAGTAGGATCAGCCCCTACTATGGCTACACCTTC. Translation: CAWSVRSRISPYYGYTF.